These T cell receptor beta chains were read from a single sample in a study of blood T cell repertoires in COVID-19. Method: immunoSEQ multiplex PCR; TCRdb's copy keeps in-frame clones and lacks some. The table records approximately 100,000 clones, approximately 84% of them present only once. The source material was peripheral blood. The origin of the receptors is a man between 65 and 85 years old with acute or convalescent COVID-19. The CDR3 runs from the conserved cysteine through the conserved F or W. A D gene is named only where the DNA matches it firmly. Not every row has a clone size; where given, it reads once, few, many or a size class.

j_call clone_size v_call d_call cdr3_nt cdr3_aa
TRBJ2-5 . TRBV6-2/TRBV6-3 TRBD1 TGTGCCAGCAGTCGACAGGGGCTTACCGGGGAGACCCAGTACTTC CASSRQGLTGETQYF
TRBJ2-2 . TRBV27 TRBD2 TGTGCCAGCAGCCTGGAGCGGGATGGCGGGGAGCTGTTTTTT CASSLERDGGELFF
TRBJ2-7 . TRBV27 . TGTGCCAGCAGTTTTTCGCGGGGGCGCAGCTACGAGCAGTACTTC CASSFSRGRSYEQYF
TRBJ2-7 . TRBV7-2 TRBD1 TGTGCCAGCAGCTCCAGGAAACAGGGGAACGAGCAGTACTTC CASSSRKQGNEQYF
TRBJ1-4 . TRBV28 . TGTGCCAGCTCGGGGGGCCACGGAACTAATGAAAAACTGTTTTTT CASSGGHGTNEKLFF
TRBJ2-4 . TRBV11-2 . TGTGCCAGCAGCATAGAAGGACAGTTAGGGACCAAAAACATTCAGTACTTC CASSIEGQLGTKNIQYF
TRBJ2-7 . TRBV15 . TGTGCCACCAGCCTCAGAACCGGGACACTCTACGAGCAGTACTTC CATSLRTGTLYEQYF
TRBJ2-5 once TRBV4-2 TRBD2 TGTGCCAGCAGCCAATCCCTAGCGGGTGGGGAAGAGACCCAGTACTTC CASSQSLAGGEETQYF
TRBJ2-5 . TRBV18 . TGTGCCAGCTCCCCTCCAGTCATCGAGACCCAGTACTTC CASSPPVIETQYF
TRBJ2-7 . TRBV4-3 TRBD2 TGCGCCAGCAGCCCTGGACTAGCGGGAGGGCCGGACGAGCAGTACTTC CASSPGLAGGPDEQYF